The entry that follows covers one T cell receptor (beta chain) sequence. Its specificity is unknown. The data originate from a study of cytomegalovirus exposure and HLA in healthy donors. Overall study findings and caveats: Researchers counted around 180 TCR beta chains as cytomegalovirus-associated. Fewer N-insertions (relative to the roughly 660-donor mean) were reportedly seen in an Asian-associated ancestry cluster in a later analysis. Later analysis suggested most CMV-associated TCR beta chains were HLA-restricted. Highest at DRB1 and lowest at HLA-C, TCR association rates differed among HLA loci in a later analysis.

The germline gives CDR1 SGHAT, CDR2 FQNNGV. The CDR3 contains 15 residues. V lost 7 bases, J lost 0 bases, and 8 bases stayed unmatched. It was with 60 Vbeta and 13 Jbeta primers that the PCR ran. The assay was immunoSEQ multiplex PCR, and TCRdb's table has in-frame clones only and misses some. The sample has 150,000 to 200,000 clones; 60% to 80% are singletons. The chain has TRBV11-2 and TRBJ2-7; TRBD2 matches 8 bases. The specimen sequenced was PBMCs. This sequence was found in a man under 40 in good health and CMV-seropositive. The CDR3 sequence is CASNPRGGLSYEQYF. In DNA, the CDR3 is TGTGCCAGCAACCCCCGGGGGGGGCTCTCCTACGAGCAGTACTTC.